These 17 T cell receptor beta chains were all obtained from the same sample, sequenced in a study of cytomegalovirus exposure and HLA in healthy donors. In the PCR, 60 Vbeta and 13 Jbeta primers were used. The table came from immunoSEQ multiplex PCR; TCRdb's copy has only in-frame clones and leaves some out. The repertoire has fewer than 200,000 clones, 78% of them found once; the top ten carry roughly 2.7%. Sequencing was carried out using PBMCs. The receptors derive from a female donor in good health and CMV-seronegative.

This clone has more than one count but fewer than ten. The chain employs TRBV7-9 and TRBJ2-1; 7 nucleotides agree with TRBD1. Germline assignment: CDR1 SEHNR and CDR2 FQNEAQ (reference sequence). The CDR3 runs 12 residues. The CDR3 protein is CSDTGTANEQFF. In DNA form, the CDR3 reads TGTTCCGACACCGGGACAGCCAATGAGCAGTTCTTC.

The chain recombines TRBV29-1 with TRBJ2-2; 9 nucleotides align to TRBD2. After removal of 4 bases from V and 0 bases from J, the junction contained 6 bases not matched to a gene. The CDR3 consists of 16 residues. Germline V gene data show CDR1 as SQVTM and CDR2 as ANQGSEA. CDR3 protein: CSVVSSGRANTGELFF. CDR3 sequence (DNA): TGCAGCGTTGTTAGTAGCGGGAGAGCGAACACCGGGGAGCTGTTTTTT.

The V and J genes are TRBV11-2 and TRBJ1-2, with D perhaps matching TRBD1 (5 bases). Trimming cost V 0 bases and J 3 bases, with 11 bases left between them. The CDR3 is made up of 15 amino acids. Germline CDR1 reads SGHAT; CDR2 reads FQNNGV. CDR3 amino acids: CASSLDSGRDYGYTF. In DNA, the CDR3 is TGTGCCAGCAGCTTAGATTCGGGCAGGGACTATGGCTACACCTTC.

This chain joins TRBV7-2 and TRBJ2-1, with 10 nucleotides matching TRBD1. V lost 0 bases and J lost 0; bases outside the gene matches: 11. Germline CDR1 is SGHTA and CDR2 is FQGNSA. CDR3 length: 20 residues. CDR3 sequence: CASSLAGTGASMSSYNEQFF. For the CDR3, the DNA is TGTGCCAGCAGCTTAGCGGGGACAGGGGCCTCTATGAGCTCCTACAATGAGCAGTTCTTC. Variable domain in full (rest from reference TRBV7-2 and TRBJ2-1): GAGVSQSPSNKVTEKGKDVELRCDPISGHTALYWYRQSLGQGLEFLIYFQGNSAPDKSGLPSDRFSAERTGGSVSTLTIQRTQQEDSAVYLCASSLAGTGASMSSYNEQFFGPGTRLTVL.

This clone was detected once. The chain uses TRBV5-1 and TRBJ1-2; TRBD1 might be the D (5 bases). The CDR3 totals 15 residues. From germline, CDR1 is SGHRS and CDR2 YFSETQ. V dropped 4 bases and J dropped 5 bases, with 18 bases sitting between them. The CDR3 sequence: CASSIGRPEGYGYTF. The CDR3 nucleotides are TGCGCCAGCAGCATCGGACGTCCGGAGGGGTATGGCTACACCTTC.

The rearrangement uses TRBV29-1 and TRBJ2-4, with D uncertain. This CDR3 comprises 13 residues. Germline-derived CDR1 and CDR2 are SQVTM and ANQGSEA. The V and J ends lost 4 bases and 3 bases respectively, with 10 bases between them. For the CDR3, the DNA is TGCAGCGTTGGAGTTTCGATCAAAAACATTCAGTACTTC. It encodes CSVGVSIKNIQYF.

The V call is TRBV30, the J call TRBJ2-1; weak D call: TRBD2 (7 bases). The germline CDR1 and CDR2 sequences are GTSNPN and SVGIG (reference sequence). V was cut by 3 bases and J by 3 bases, with 12 bases left in between. The CDR3 runs to 14 residues. Here the CDR3 reads CAWRYGGLYNEQFF. CDR3 DNA sequence: TGTGCCTGGAGATACGGGGGGCTCTACAATGAGCAGTTCTTC. Full variable domain (missing parts from reference TRBV30 and TRBJ2-1): SQTIHQWPATLVQPVGSPLSLECTVEGTSNPNLYWYRQAAGRGLQLLFYSVGIGQISSEVPQNLSASRPQDRQFILSSKKLLLSDSGFYLCAWRYGGLYNEQFFGPGTRLTVL.

The genes are TRBV11-3 and TRBJ2-1; no firm D call. The CDR3 contains 15 residues. Germline V gene lookup returns CDR1 SGHNT and CDR2 YENEEA. V lost 7 bases, J lost 6 bases, and 19 bases lay in between. The CDR3 region has the DNA TGTGCCAGCACCCCCCAAGCCCAAGCAATCAATGAGCAGTTCTTC. Its protein is CASTPQAQAINEQFF. The entire variable domain, with the rest obtained from reference TRBV11-3 and TRBJ2-1, is as follows: EAGVVQSPRYKIIEKKQPVAFWCNPISGHNTLYWYLQNLGQGPELLIRYENEEAVDDSQLPKDRFSAERLKGVDSTLKIQPAELGDSAVYLCASTPQAQAINEQFFGPGTRLTVL.

The chain combines TRBV11-2 with TRBJ2-7; 9 bases are a match to TRBD2. The CDR3 runs 17 residues. The ends lost 5 bases at V and 2 bases at J; junction bases unmatched: 13. The V gene's germline CDR1 is SGHAT and CDR2 FQNNGV. Written as DNA, the CDR3 is TGTGCCAGCAGCCCAATCGCGGGCCCTAGCGGGGCCTACGAGCAGTACTTC. Translation: CASSPIAGPSGAYEQYF.

The CDR3 is CASSATGSLKNEQFF. The DNA of the CDR3 is TGTGCCAGCAGCGCCACAGGGTCCCTCAAAAATGAGCAGTTCTTC. The chain joins TRBV9 to TRBJ2-1, with D perhaps TRBD1 (6 bases). From germline, CDR1 is SGDLS and CDR2 YYNGEE. Trimming shortened V by 3 bases and J by 7 bases, and 17 bases separated the two germline ends. The CDR3 runs to 15 residues.

The V call is TRBV6-6, the J call TRBJ2-1, with 13 bases that match TRBD2. The germline V gene has CDR1 MNHNY and CDR2 SVGAGI (reference sequence). The CDR3 covers 15 residues. J lost 7 bases, V lost 7 bases, and 7 bases had no gene match. CDR3 nucleotides: TGTGCCAGCACCCTACTAGCGGGGGGGTCAAATGAGCAGTTCTTC. Its protein product is CASTLLAGGSNEQFF.

The chain joins TRBV2 to TRBJ1-1, with 7 bases aligning to TRBD1. Germline V gene lookup returns CDR1 SNHLY and CDR2 FYNNEI. There are 13 residues in the CDR3. The junction had 3 bases not matched to a gene; V was cut back by 7 bases and J by 1 base. CDR3 loop: CASTQGGNTEAFF. CDR3 coding DNA: TGTGCCAGCACCCAGGGGGGGAACACTGAAGCTTTCTTT.

The chain joins TRBV27 to TRBJ1-1; TRBD1 is a possible D gene (5 bases). Germline V gives CDR1 MNHEY, CDR2 SMNVEV (reference sequence). The CDR3 is 14 amino acids. Trimming pared 5 bases from V and 3 bases from J, leaving 13 bases between. In DNA, the CDR3 is TGTGCCAGCAGTACCTCAACAGGATACACTGAAGCTTTCTTT. Protein product: CASSTSTGYTEAFF.

CDR3 in amino acids: CASSLVLANEQFF. In nucleotides, the CDR3 is TGTGCCAGCAGCTTAGTACTAGCCAATGAGCAGTTCTTC. This rearrangement joins TRBV11-2 to TRBJ2-1; possible D gene TRBD2, 6 bases. CDR1 is SGHAT and CDR2 is FQNNGV in the germline V gene. The CDR3 loop spans 13 amino acids. The germline V and J ends were trimmed by 1 base and 6 bases, with 7 bases remaining between them.

The rearrangement uses TRBV19 and TRBJ2-3; weak D call: TRBD1 (5 bases). Germline CDR1 LNHDA, CDR2 SQIVND (reference sequence). Trimming stripped 4 bases from V and 5 bases from J, with 13 bases between. This CDR3 region has 14 residues. CDR3 in DNA: TGTGCCAGTAGTAAACCCCCAGGGCTAGATACGCAGTATTTT. Translation gives CASSKPPGLDTQYF. Variable domain in full (rest from reference TRBV19 and TRBJ2-3): DGGITQSPKYLFRKEGQNVTLSCEQNLNHDAMYWYRQDPGQGLRLIYYSQIVNDFQKGDIAEGYSVSREKKESFPLTVTSAQKNPTAFYLCASSKPPGLDTQYFGPGTRLTVL.

This clone has just one count. This chain connects TRBV2 to TRBJ1-5, with D maybe TRBD1 (5 bases). Germline assignment: CDR1 SNHLY and CDR2 FYNNEI. The CDR3 runs 16 residues. Trimming removed 6 bases from V and 4 bases from J, with 19 bases in between. In nucleotides, the CDR3 is TGTGCCAGCAGACAACGACAGTCTTCCCTGAATCAGCCCCAGCATTTT. Encoded protein: CASRQRQSSLNQPQHF.

CDR3 bases: TGCAGCGTTCCTGGACACCTCGGGCCCGGGGAGCTGTTTTTT. This encodes CSVPGHLGPGELFF. V and J are TRBV29-1 and TRBJ2-2; possibly TRBD1 for D (5 bases). Germline V gene sequence: CDR1 SQVTM, CDR2 ANQGSEA. The V and J ends lost 5 bases and 6 bases respectively, with 16 bases between them. The CDR3 consists of 14 residues.